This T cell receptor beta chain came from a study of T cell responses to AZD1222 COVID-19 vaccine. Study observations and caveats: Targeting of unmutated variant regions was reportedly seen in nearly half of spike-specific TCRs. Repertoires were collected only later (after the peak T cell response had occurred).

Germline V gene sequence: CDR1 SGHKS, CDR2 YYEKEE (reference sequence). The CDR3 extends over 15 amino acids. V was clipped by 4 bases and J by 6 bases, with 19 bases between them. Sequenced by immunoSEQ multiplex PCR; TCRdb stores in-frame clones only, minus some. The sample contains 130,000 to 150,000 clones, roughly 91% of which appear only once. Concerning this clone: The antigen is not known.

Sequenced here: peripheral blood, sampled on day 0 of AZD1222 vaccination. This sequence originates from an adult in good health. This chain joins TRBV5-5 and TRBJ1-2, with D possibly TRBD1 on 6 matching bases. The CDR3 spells CASSGWGPESHGYTF. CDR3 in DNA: TGTGCCAGCAGCGGGTGGGGGCCCGAGTCCCATGGCTACACCTTC.